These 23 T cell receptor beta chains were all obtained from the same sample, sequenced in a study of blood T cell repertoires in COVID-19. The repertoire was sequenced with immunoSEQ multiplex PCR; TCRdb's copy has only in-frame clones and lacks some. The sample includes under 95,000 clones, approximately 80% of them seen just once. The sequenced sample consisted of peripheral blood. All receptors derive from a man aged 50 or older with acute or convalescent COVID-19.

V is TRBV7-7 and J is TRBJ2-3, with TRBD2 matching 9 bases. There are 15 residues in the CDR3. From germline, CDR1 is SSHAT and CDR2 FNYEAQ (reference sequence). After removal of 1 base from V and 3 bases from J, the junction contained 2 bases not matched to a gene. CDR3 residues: CASSLGAGGTDTQYF. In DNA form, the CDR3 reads TGTGCCAGCAGCTTAGGAGCGGGGGGAACAGATACGCAGTATTTT.

CDR3 DNA: TGTGCCAGCAGCGTAGGGGAGGATCCAGCTAACTATGGCTACACCTTC. Translating it yields CASSVGEDPANYGYTF. The chain links TRBV9 to TRBJ1-2; no reliable D call. The V gene's germline CDR1 is SGDLS and CDR2 YYNGEE. This CDR3 has 16 residues. V was cut by 0 bases and J by 0 bases, with 12 bases left in between.

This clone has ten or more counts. CDR3 in DNA: TGTGCCATCAGTGAGTTTGACATGACCAACTATGGCTACACCTTC. This codes for CAISEFDMTNYGYTF. The chain uses TRBV10-3 and TRBJ1-2; D not resolved. Germline CDR1 reads ENHRY; CDR2 reads SYGVKD. This CDR3 contains 15 residues. Trimming pared 1 base from V and 2 bases from J, leaving 11 bases between.

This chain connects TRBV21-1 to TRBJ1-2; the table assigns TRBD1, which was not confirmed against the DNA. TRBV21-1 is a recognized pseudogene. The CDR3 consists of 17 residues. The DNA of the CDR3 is TGTGCCAGCAGCGAGGGGGTTGGGAGAAGCCTGGACTATGGCTACACCTTC. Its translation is CASSEGVGRSLDYGYTF.

The CDR3 loop reads CASSLSTVLLEKLFF. Written as DNA, the CDR3 is TGTGCCAGCAGCTTGTCCACGGTCTTGTTGGAAAAACTGTTTTTT. The chain has TRBV5-6 and TRBJ1-4; D is ambiguous. The CDR3 totals 15 residues. Trimming stripped 1 base from V and 8 bases from J, with 15 bases between. Germline lookup yields CDR1 SGHDT and CDR2 YYEEEE.

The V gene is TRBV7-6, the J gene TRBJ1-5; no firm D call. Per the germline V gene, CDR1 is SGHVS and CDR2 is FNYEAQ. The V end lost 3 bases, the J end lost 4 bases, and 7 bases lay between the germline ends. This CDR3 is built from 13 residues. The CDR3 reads CASSLRQNQPQHF. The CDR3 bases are TGTGCCAGCAGCTTGCGGCAGAATCAGCCCCAGCATTTT.

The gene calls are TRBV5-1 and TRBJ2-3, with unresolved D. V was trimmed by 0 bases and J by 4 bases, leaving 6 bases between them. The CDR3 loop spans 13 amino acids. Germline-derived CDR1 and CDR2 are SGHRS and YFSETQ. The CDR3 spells CASSLGEADTQYF. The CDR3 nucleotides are TGCGCCAGCAGCTTGGGAGAGGCAGATACGCAGTATTTT. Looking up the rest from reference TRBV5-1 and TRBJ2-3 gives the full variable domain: KAGVTQTPRYLIKTRGQQVTLSCSPISGHRSVSWYQQTPGQGLQFLFEYFSETQRNKGNFPGRFSGRQFSNSRSEMNVSTLELGDSALYLCASSLGEADTQYFGPGTRLTVL.

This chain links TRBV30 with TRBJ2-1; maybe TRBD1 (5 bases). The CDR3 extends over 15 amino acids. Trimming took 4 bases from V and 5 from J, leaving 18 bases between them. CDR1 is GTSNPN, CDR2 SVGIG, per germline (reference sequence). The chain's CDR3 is CAWTLDSKRNNEQFF. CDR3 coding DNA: TGTGCCTGGACCCTCGACAGCAAAAGGAACAATGAGCAGTTCTTC. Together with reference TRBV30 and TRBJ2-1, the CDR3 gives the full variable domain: SQTIHQWPATLVQPVGSPLSLECTVEGTSNPNLYWYRQAAGRGLQLLFYSVGIGQISSEVPQNLSASRPQDRQFILSSKKLLLSDSGFYLCAWTLDSKRNNEQFFGPGTRLTVL.

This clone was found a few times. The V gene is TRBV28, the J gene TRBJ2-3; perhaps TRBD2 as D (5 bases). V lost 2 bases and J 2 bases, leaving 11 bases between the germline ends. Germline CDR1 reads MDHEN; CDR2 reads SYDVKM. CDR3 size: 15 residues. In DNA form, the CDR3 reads TGTGCCAGCAGTTTACCTAGCCAGCACACAGATACGCAGTATTTT. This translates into CASSLPSQHTDTQYF.

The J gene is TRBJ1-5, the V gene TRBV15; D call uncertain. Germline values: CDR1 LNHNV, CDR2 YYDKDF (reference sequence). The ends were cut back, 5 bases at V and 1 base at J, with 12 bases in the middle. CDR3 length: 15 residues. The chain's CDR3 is CATSVDSMSNQPQHF. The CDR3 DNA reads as TGTGCCACCAGCGTTGACTCCATGAGCAATCAGCCCCAGCATTTT. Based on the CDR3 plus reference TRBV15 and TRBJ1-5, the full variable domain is DAMVIQNPRYQVTQFGKPVTLSCSQTLNHNVMYWYQQKSSQAPKLLFHYYDKDFNNEADTPDNFQSRRPNTSFCFLDIRSPGLGDTAMYLCATSVDSMSNQPQHFGDGTRLSIL.

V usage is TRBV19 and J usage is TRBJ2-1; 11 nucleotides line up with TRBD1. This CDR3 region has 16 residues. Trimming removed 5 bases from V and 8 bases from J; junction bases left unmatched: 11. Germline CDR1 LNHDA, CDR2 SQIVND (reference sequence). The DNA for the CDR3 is TGTGCCAGTAGTTCACGGACAGGGGGCAAATTCGATGAGCAGTTCTTC. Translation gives CASSSRTGGKFDEQFF.

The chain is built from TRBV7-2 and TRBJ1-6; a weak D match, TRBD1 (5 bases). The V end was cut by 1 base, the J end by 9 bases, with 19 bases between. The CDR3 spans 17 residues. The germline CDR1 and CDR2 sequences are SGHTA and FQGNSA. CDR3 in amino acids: CASSLEGLGLLASPLHF. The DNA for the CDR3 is TGTGCCAGCAGCTTAGAGGGGTTGGGGCTTTTGGCTTCACCCCTCCACTTT.

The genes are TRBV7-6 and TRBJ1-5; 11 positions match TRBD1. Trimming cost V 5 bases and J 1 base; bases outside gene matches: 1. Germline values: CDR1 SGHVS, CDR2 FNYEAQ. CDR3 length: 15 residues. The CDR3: CASSRDRGSNQPQHF. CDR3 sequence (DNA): TGTGCCAGCAGCCGGGACAGGGGGAGCAATCAGCCCCAGCATTTT.

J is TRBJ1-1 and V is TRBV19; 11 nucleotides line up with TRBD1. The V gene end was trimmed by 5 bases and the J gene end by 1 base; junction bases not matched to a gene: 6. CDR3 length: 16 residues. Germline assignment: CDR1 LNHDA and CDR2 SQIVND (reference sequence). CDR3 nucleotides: TGTGCCAGTAGTGGGACAGGGGGGTTCGGGAACACTGAAGCTTTCTTT. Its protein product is CASSGTGGFGNTEAFF.

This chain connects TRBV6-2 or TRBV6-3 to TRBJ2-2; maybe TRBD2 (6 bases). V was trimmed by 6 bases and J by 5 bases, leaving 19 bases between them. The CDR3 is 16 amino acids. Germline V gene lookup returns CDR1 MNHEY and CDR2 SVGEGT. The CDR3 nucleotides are TGTGCCAGCAGCATGACTAGTTCGGGTTTGACCGGGGAGCTGTTTTTT. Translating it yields CASSMTSSGLTGELFF.

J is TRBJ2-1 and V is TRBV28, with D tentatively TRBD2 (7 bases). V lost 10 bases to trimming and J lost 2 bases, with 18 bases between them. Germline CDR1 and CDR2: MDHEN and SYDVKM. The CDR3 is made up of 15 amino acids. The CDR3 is CATSLGGGTYNEQFF. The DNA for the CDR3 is TGTGCCACCTCCTTAGGGGGAGGGACCTACAATGAGCAGTTCTTC.

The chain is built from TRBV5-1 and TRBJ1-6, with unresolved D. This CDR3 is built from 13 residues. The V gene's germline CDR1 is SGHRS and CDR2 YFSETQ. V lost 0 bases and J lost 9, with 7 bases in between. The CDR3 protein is CASSLVAGSPLHF. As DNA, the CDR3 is TGCGCCAGCAGCTTGGTAGCCGGTTCACCCCTCCACTTT. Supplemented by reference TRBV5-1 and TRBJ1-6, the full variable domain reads KAGVTQTPRYLIKTRGQQVTLSCSPISGHRSVSWYQQTPGQGLQFLFEYFSETQRNKGNFPGRFSGRQFSNSRSEMNVSTLELGDSALYLCASSLVAGSPLHFGNGTRLTVT.

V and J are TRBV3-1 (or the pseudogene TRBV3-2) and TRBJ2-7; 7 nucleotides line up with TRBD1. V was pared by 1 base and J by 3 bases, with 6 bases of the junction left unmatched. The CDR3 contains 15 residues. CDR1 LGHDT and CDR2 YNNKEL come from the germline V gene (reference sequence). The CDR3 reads CASSQAGTDCYEQYF. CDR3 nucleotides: TGTGCCAGCAGCCAAGCGGGGACAGACTGCTACGAGCAGTACTTC.

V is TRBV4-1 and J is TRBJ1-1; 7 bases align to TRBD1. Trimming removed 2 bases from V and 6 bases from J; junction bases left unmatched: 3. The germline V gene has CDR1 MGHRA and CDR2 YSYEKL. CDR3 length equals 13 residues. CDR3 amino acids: CASSQRDRAEAFF. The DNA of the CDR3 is TGCGCCAGCAGCCAAAGAGACAGGGCTGAAGCTTTCTTT.

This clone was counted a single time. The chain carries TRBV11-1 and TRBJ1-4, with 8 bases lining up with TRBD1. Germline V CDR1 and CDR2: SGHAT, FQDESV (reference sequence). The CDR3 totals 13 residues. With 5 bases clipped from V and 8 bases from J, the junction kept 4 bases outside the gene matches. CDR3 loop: CASSPGTGEKLFF. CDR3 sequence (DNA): TGTGCCAGCAGCCCCGGGACAGGCGAAAAACTGTTTTTT.

DNA of the CDR3: TGTGCCAGCAGCGCATACGCAGGGAACACTGAAGCTTTCTTT. Translating it yields CASSAYAGNTEAFF. This chain uses TRBV7-3 with TRBJ1-1, with D uncertain. Germline V gene sequence: CDR1 SGHTA, CDR2 FQGTGA. The V and J ends lost 5 bases and 1 base respectively, with 11 bases between them. The CDR3 spans 14 residues.

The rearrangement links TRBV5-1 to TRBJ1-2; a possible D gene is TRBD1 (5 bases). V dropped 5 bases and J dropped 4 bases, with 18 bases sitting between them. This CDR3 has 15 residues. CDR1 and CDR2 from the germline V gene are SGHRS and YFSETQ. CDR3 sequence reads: CASRPDSPEAYGYTF. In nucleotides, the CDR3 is TGCGCCAGCAGACCTGACAGTCCCGAAGCCTATGGCTACACCTTC.

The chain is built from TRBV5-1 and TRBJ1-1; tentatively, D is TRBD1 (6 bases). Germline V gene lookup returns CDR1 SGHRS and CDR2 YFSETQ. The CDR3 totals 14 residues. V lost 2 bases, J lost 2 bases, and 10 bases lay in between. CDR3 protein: CASSFRTDNTEAFF. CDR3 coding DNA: TGCGCCAGCAGCTTTAGGACAGACAACACTGAAGCTTTCTTT. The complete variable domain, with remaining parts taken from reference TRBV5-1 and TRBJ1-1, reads KAGVTQTPRYLIKTRGQQVTLSCSPISGHRSVSWYQQTPGQGLQFLFEYFSETQRNKGNFPGRFSGRQFSNSRSEMNVSTLELGDSALYLCASSFRTDNTEAFFGQGTRLTVV.